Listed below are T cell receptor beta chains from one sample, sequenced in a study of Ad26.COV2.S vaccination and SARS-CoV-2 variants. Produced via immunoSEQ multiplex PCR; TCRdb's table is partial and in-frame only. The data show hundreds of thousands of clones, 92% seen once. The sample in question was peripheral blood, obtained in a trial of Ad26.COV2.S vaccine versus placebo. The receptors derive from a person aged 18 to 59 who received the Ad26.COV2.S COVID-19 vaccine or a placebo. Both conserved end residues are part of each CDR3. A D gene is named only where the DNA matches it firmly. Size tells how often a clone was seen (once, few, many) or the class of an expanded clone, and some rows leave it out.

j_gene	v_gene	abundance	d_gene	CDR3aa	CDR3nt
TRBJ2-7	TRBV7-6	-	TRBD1	CASSLEQDMDRKKYEQYF	TGTGCCAGCAGCTTAGAGCAGGATATGGACAGGAAGAAATACGAGCAGTACTTC
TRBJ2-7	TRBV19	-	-	CASSISHRYEQYF	TGTGCCAGTAGTATTAGCCACCGCTACGAGCAGTACTTC
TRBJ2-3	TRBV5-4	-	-	CASSFGGSGDTQYF	TGTGCCAGCAGCTTTGGGGGATCGGGAGATACGCAGTATTTT
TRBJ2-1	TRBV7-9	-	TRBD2	CASSGSSGGRYNEQFF	TGTGCCAGCAGCGGGTCTAGCGGGGGTAGGTACAATGAGCAGTTCTTC
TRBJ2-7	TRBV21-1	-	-	CASSKWGYEQYF	TGTGCCAGCAGCAAATGGGGTTACGAGCAGTACTTC
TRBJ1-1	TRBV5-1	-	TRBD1	CASSAGTGIVPEAFF	TGCGCCAGCAGCGCAGGGACAGGGATTGTCCCTGAAGCTTTCTTT
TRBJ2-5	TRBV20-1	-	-	CSPLKTQYF	TGCAGCCCGTTAAAGACCCAGTACTTC
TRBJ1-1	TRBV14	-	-	CASNNWQNTEAFF	TGTGCCAGCAACAATTGGCAGAACACTGAAGCTTTCTTT
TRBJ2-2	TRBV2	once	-	CASSELGQSGELFF	TGTGCCAGCAGTGAACTCGGACAGTCCGGGGAGCTGTTTTTT
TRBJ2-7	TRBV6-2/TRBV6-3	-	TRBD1	CASSYSLAVRDRPTYEQYF	TGTGCCAGCAGTTACTCGTTGGCGGTCCGGGACAGGCCTACCTACGAGCAGTACTTC
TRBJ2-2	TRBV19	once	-	CASSMWTADHGELFF	TGTGCCAGTAGTATGTGGACAGCCGATCACGGGGAGCTGTTTTTT
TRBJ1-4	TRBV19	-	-	CASSETTATNEKLFF	TGTGCCAGTAGTGAGACCACTGCAACTAATGAAAAACTGTTTTTT
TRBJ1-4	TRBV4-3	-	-	CASSQGGATNEKLFF	TGCGCCAGCAGCCAAGGTGGTGCAACTAATGAAAAACTGTTTTTT
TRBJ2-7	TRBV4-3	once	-	CASSPGQLSYEQYF	TGCGCCAGCAGCCCAGGACAATTATCCTACGAGCAGTACTTC
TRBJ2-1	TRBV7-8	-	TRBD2	CASSLERGFAYNEQFF	TGTGCCAGCAGCTTAGAGCGGGGCTTCGCCTACAATGAGCAGTTCTTC
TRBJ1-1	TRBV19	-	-	CASTRDLMGLNTEAFF	TGTGCCAGTACCCGGGACCTCATGGGTCTGAACACTGAAGCTTTCTTT
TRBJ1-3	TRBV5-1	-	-	CASSPDSSGNTIYF	TGCGCCAGCAGCCCGGACAGCTCTGGAAACACCATATATTTT
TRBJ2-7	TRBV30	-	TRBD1	CACARGLENEQYF	TGTGCCTGTGCCAGGGGGCTGGAGAACGAGCAGTACTTC
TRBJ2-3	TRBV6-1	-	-	CASSDQRVSTDTQYF	TGTGCCAGCAGTGACCAGCGGGTGAGCACAGATACGCAGTATTTT
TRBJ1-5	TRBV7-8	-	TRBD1	CASSLRDRVLSNQPQHF	TGTGCCAGCAGCTTAAGGGACAGGGTTCTTAGCAATCAGCCCCAGCATTTT
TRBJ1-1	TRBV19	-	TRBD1	CASSARDRGIGDTEAFF	TGTGCCAGTAGTGCCCGGGACAGGGGTATCGGGGACACTGAAGCTTTCTTT
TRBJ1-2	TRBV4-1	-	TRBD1	CASSLDRGMAANYGYTF	TGCGCCAGCAGTCTAGACAGGGGAATGGCCGCTAACTATGGCTACACCTTC
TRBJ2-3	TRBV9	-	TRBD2	CASSVGGGAVDTQYF	TGTGCCAGCAGCGTAGGCGGGGGGGCAGTAGATACGCAGTATTTT
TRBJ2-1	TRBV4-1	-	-	CASSQDRAYNEQFF	TGCGCCAGCAGCCAAGACCGCGCCTACAATGAGCAGTTCTTC
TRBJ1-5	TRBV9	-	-	CASSKDGGNQPQHF	TGTGCCAGCAGCAAAGACGGGGGCAATCAGCCCCAGCATTTT
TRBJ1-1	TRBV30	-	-	CAWPRRRTVNTEAFF	TGTGCCTGGCCTCGAAGGAGGACCGTGAACACTGAAGCTTTCTTT
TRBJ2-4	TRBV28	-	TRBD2	CASSLPGGGGNIQYF	TGTGCCAGCAGTTTACCGGGAGGTGGGGGAAACATTCAGTACTTC
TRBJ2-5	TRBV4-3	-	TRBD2	CASSQDRRGLAAQETQYF	TGCGCCAGCAGCCAAGATCGACGGGGACTAGCGGCCCAAGAGACCCAGTACTTC
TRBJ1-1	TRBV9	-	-	CASSVGATEAFF	TGTGCCAGCAGCGTAGGGGCAACTGAAGCTTTCTTT
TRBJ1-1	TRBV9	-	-	CASNLFLGRAEAFF	TGTGCCAGTAACCTCTTCCTGGGTCGGGCTGAAGCTTTCTTT
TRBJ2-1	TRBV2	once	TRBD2	CASSPSGGYNEQFF	TGTGCCAGCAGTCCTAGCGGGGGTTACAATGAGCAGTTCTTC
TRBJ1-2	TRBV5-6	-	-	CASRRSYGYTF	TGTGCCAGCAGGCGGAGCTATGGCTACACCTTC
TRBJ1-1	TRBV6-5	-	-	CASSYDRGLNTEAFF	TGTGCCAGCAGTTACGATCGGGGCTTGAACACTGAAGCTTTCTTT
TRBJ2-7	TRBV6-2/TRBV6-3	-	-	CASSTPYGSYEQYF	TGTGCCAGCAGCACCCCTTATGGCTCCTACGAGCAGTACTTC
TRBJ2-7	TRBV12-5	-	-	CASSGRDREQYF	TGTGCTAGCAGCGGGCGGGATCGGGAGCAGTACTTC
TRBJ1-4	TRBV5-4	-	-	CASSHGSLGVDEKLFF	TGTGCCAGCAGCCACGGCTCTTTAGGGGTGGATGAAAAACTGTTTTTT
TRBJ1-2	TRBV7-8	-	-	CASSLSAGTPTVGYTF	TGTGCCAGCAGCTTATCGGCAGGGACGCCCACCGTAGGCTACACCTTC
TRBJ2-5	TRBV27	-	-	CASSTGQSHRETQYF	TGTGCCAGCAGTACAGGACAGTCCCATAGGGAGACCCAGTACTTC
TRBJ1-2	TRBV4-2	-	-	CASSQESLGNGYTF	TGTGCCAGCAGCCAAGAATCCTTAGGCAATGGCTACACCTTC